Each of the 15 T cell receptor beta chains below was sequenced from the same sample in a study of T cell repertoires in cytomegalovirus infection. TCRdb reanalysed the reads using MiXCR and keeps one entry per CDR3 protein. The profile shows approximately 910,000 distinct CDR3 sequences, around 30% of them singletons. The antigens of these receptors remain unknown. Sequenced material: cultured CD8+ T cells from PBMCs, taken from culture after CMV antigen stimulation. These receptors came from a human donor in good health (CMV status not recorded). Some clones in this sample may be carry-over from other donors' samples.

The V gene is TRBV19, the J gene TRBJ2-7; D not resolved. Between the trimmed V and J ends, which lost 3 bases and 5 bases, there was a span of 20 bases. There are 16 residues in the CDR3. The germline V gene encodes CDR1 LNHDA and CDR2 SQIVND (reference sequence). The CDR3 DNA sequence: TGTGCCAGTAGTATGGCCCGAATAAAACGTCCCCACGAGCAGTACTTC. Translating gives CASSMARIKRPHEQYF.

This clonotype appeared many times. This sequence joins TRBV7-9 and TRBJ2-3, with D perhaps assigned TRBD1 or TRBD2 (5 bases each). The ends were cut back, 5 bases at V and 5 bases at J, with 17 bases in the middle. Germline-derived CDR1 and CDR2 are SEHNR and FQNEAQ (reference sequence). This CDR3 comprises 15 residues. CDR3 nucleotides: TGTGCCAGCAGCCTTTCCGGGGCCTCAAAAGATACGCAGTATTTT. This sequence encodes CASSLSGASKDTQYF.

V usage is TRBV2 and J usage is TRBJ1-2; possible D gene TRBD1, 6 bases. Germline V lookup: CDR1 SNHLY, CDR2 FYNNEI. The CDR3 has 13 amino acids. V was shortened by 6 bases and J by 5 bases, with 13 bases between the two germline ends. The CDR3 protein is CASSAGTPYGYTF. CDR3 bases: TGTGCCAGCAGCGCCGGGACACCGTATGGCTACACCTTC. Full variable domain (missing parts from reference TRBV2 and TRBJ1-2): EPEVTQTPSHQVTQMGQEVILRCVPISNHLYFYWYRQILGQKVEFLVSFYNNEISEKSEIFDDQFSVERPDGSNFTLKIRSTKLEDSAMYFCASSAGTPYGYTFGSGTRLTVV.

This clonotype was counted between two and nine times. This rearrangement joins TRBV2 to TRBJ2-2; a possible D gene is TRBD2 (5 bases). V was cut by 7 bases and J by 8 bases, with 26 bases left in between. Germline CDR1 SNHLY, CDR2 FYNNEI. This CDR3 contains 17 residues. CDR3 protein: CASKGGFIGMESGELFF. The DNA for the CDR3 is TGTGCCAGCAAAGGCGGGTTTATAGGGATGGAGTCTGGGGAGCTGTTTTTT.

In regard to this clonotype: Being one base from a much bigger clone, this may be a read error. CDR3 in amino acids: CAGRDRGHYIF. Written as DNA, the CDR3 is TGTGCCGGCCGGGACAGGGGACACTACATCTTC. The gene calls are TRBV7-2 and TRBJ1-2; 10 nucleotides align to TRBD1. Looked up from germline, CDR1 is SGHTA and CDR2 is FQGNSA. The CDR3 has 11 residues.

This sequence joins TRBV19 and TRBJ1-4; D possibly corresponds to TRBD1 (6 bases). CDR1 and CDR2 from the germline V gene are LNHDA and SQIVND (reference sequence). The CDR3 covers 15 residues. V was trimmed by 3 bases and J by 8 bases, leaving 16 bases between them. The CDR3 here is CASSIKQGAGEKLFF. The CDR3 region has the DNA TGTGCCAGTAGTATCAAACAGGGAGCGGGCGAAAAACTGTTTTTT.

This clonotype was counted a few times. V and J are TRBV12-3 or TRBV12-4 and TRBJ2-6; D might be TRBD1 (6 bases). Deletions cut 8 bases from V and 0 bases from J, with 23 bases between. The length of the CDR3 is 19 residues. CDR3 nucleotides: TGTGCCAGCCACACCTACAGGGTGGATTTATCCTCTGGGGCCAACGTCCTGACTTTC. It codes for CASHTYRVDLSSGANVLTF.

The chain joins TRBV7-6 to TRBJ2-4, with 7 positions matching TRBD1. The CDR3 totals 15 residues. The J segment lost 3 bases and the V segment lost 5 bases, leaving 7 bases of the junction unmatched. The germline gives CDR1 SGHVS, CDR2 FNYEAQ. The CDR3 nucleotides are TGTGCCAGCAGCGCAGGGGGAGAGGACAAAAACATTCAGTACTTC. As protein: CASSAGGEDKNIQYF.

The chain combines TRBV4-1 with TRBJ2-2; 9 bases map to TRBD1. V trimming: 4 bases; J trimming: 2 bases; junction bases outside the gene matches: 14. From germline, CDR1 is MGHRA and CDR2 YSYEKL. There are 19 residues in the CDR3. CDR3 protein: CASSLHITGQGSNTGELFF. As DNA, the CDR3 is TGCGCCAGCAGCCTTCATATAACGGGACAGGGCAGTAACACCGGGGAGCTGTTTTTT.

This chain uses TRBV27 with TRBJ1-2, with unresolved D. V lost 5 bases to trimming and J lost 4 bases, with 11 bases between them. Germline assignment: CDR1 MNHEY and CDR2 SMNVEV (reference sequence). The CDR3 consists of 13 residues. CDR3 protein: CASSARNFYGYTF. CDR3 nucleotides: TGTGCCAGCAGTGCACGTAACTTCTATGGCTACACCTTC.

The chain recombines TRBV28 with TRBJ2-1; 10 bases fit TRBD1. The V and J ends lost 5 bases and 2 bases, in that order; junction bases with no gene match: 9. Germline values: CDR1 MDHEN, CDR2 SYDVKM. This CDR3 region has 17 residues. CDR3 loop: CASSGHPGQGTYNEQFF. In DNA form, the CDR3 reads TGTGCCAGCAGTGGTCACCCGGGACAGGGGACCTACAATGAGCAGTTCTTC.

The chain recombines TRBV2 with TRBJ2-1; possible D gene TRBD1, 6 bases. CDR3 length: 16 amino acids. V shed 6 bases and J shed 3 bases, with 18 bases lying between them. CDR1 is SNHLY and CDR2 is FYNNEI in the germline V gene. The CDR3 is CASSRSQGFGYNEQFF. The CDR3 nucleotides read TGTGCCAGCAGCCGCTCACAGGGTTTCGGCTACAATGAGCAGTTCTTC.

This clonotype turned up a few times. A read error may account for a junction end that differs from germline. The V and J genes are TRBV7-6 and TRBJ2-7, with TRBD2 matching 8 bases. The CDR3 is 16 amino acids. Per the germline V gene, CDR1 is SGHVS and CDR2 is FNYEAQ. Here the CDR3 DNA reads TGTGTCAGCAGCTTCCGACCGGACAGACCGGGAGGGGAGCAGTACTTC. Protein sequence: CVSSFRPDRPGGEQYF.

V gene TRBV15 combines with J gene TRBJ2-5; 8 bases agree with TRBD2. Germline values: CDR1 LNHNV, CDR2 YYDKDF (reference sequence). V lost 0 bases to trimming and J lost 2 bases; unmatched junction nucleotides: 2. This CDR3 contains 15 residues. The CDR3 spells CATSRELADQETQYF. In DNA, the CDR3 is TGTGCCACCAGCAGAGAACTAGCGGATCAAGAGACCCAGTACTTC.

There are many counts of this clonotype. V is TRBV7-2 and J is TRBJ1-6; 7 positions agree with TRBD1. CDR1 and CDR2 from the germline V gene are SGHTA and FQGNSA. Trimming removed 3 bases from V and 7 bases from J; junction bases left unmatched: 6. CDR3 length: 15 residues. As DNA, the CDR3 is TGTGCCAGCAGCTTTTGGGGGACAGAGAATTCACCCCTCCACTTT. This gives the protein CASSFWGTENSPLHF.